The source of this T cell receptor (beta chain) is a study of shared clonotypes between healthy human individuals. Study-wide background: Three plates were used per donor for CD4 naive, three for CD4 memory, two for CD8 naive and one for CD8 memory. Points from the study as a whole: Against clonotypes common to all four donors, non-shared ones had lower generation probabilities.

The authors' processing: Owing to the provision of junction-only sequences devoid of quality scores by immunoSEQ, filtering differed. Assay used: immunoSEQ multiplex PCR; TCRdb lists only in-frame clones, some missing. That table furnishes V, J and clone size, whereas the DNA furnished D and trimming. The table has around 2.3 million clones, approximately 95% seen once. Germline values: CDR1 MNHEY, CDR2 SVGAGI. The CDR3 is made up of 14 amino acids. Trimming took 6 bases from V and 9 from J; bases not matched to a gene: 5. About this clone itself: Its specificity is not known.

Sequencing was done on a sample of naive CD4+ T cells sorted from blood. The sample's subset: CD45RA+ positively selected. The sequence was collected from a man aged 18-30 years in good health. J is TRBJ1-6 and V is TRBV6-5, with TRBD1 matching over 10 bases. CDR3 amino acids: CASRGQGSGSPLHF. CDR3 bases: TGTGCCAGCAGGGGACAGGGGAGTGGTTCACCCCTCCACTTT.